Following are 25 T cell receptor beta chains from one sample sequenced in a study of T cell repertoires in cytomegalovirus infection. TCRdb reanalysed the reads using MiXCR and keeps one entry per CDR3 protein. The data hold 200,000 or so distinct CDR3 sequences, with roughly a fifth observed a single time. The sample taken for sequencing was PBMCs. These receptors originate from a human donor in good health (CMV status not recorded). Some clones in this sample may be carry-over from other donors' samples.

V and J are TRBV6-2 or TRBV6-3 and TRBJ2-1; 7 bases line up with TRBD2. Per the germline V gene, CDR1 is MNHEY and CDR2 is SVGEGT. V gave up 2 bases and J gave up 0 bases; unmatched junction bases: 10. The CDR3 length is 18 residues. CDR3 in amino acids: CASSYPDKTSSSYNEQFF. The CDR3 nucleotides read TGTGCCAGCAGTTACCCCGATAAGACTAGCAGCTCCTACAATGAGCAGTTCTTC.

This clonotype appeared a few times. V usage is TRBV20-1 and J usage is TRBJ2-4; D tentatively reads TRBD1 or TRBD2 (6 bases each). CDR1 and CDR2 from the germline V gene are DFQATT and SNEGSKA (reference sequence). V gave up 1 base and J gave up 8 bases, with 18 bases separating them. The CDR3 length is 15 residues. CDR3: CSARGGQIWGDIQYF. DNA for the CDR3: TGCAGTGCTAGAGGTGGACAGATTTGGGGGGACATTCAGTACTTC.

The V call is TRBV5-1, the J call TRBJ1-1; D gene ambiguous. This CDR3 contains 16 residues. CDR1 and CDR2 (germline): SGHRS, YFSETQ. V lost 2 bases and J 2 bases, leaving 16 bases between the germline ends. The CDR3: CASSFPQSIANTEAFF. CDR3 in DNA: TGCGCCAGCAGCTTTCCACAGAGTATTGCAAACACTGAAGCTTTCTTT.

The sample holds a few counts of this clonotype. The chain links TRBV12-3 or TRBV12-4 to TRBJ1-5; 10 bases line up with TRBD1. V was pared by 5 bases and J by 7 bases, with 5 bases of the junction left unmatched. CDR3 length: 14 amino acids. The CDR3 nucleotides are TGTGCCAGCAGTGGGACAGGGGCAGGGCAGCCCCAGCATTTT. Residues: CASSGTGAGQPQHF.

The chain combines TRBV19 with TRBJ2-2; 10 positions match TRBD2. Germline assignment: CDR1 LNHDA and CDR2 SQIVND (reference sequence). The ends lost 7 bases at V and 7 bases at J; junction bases unmatched: 12. The CDR3 consists of 16 residues. CDR3 region: CASNHRASGRCGELFF. The CDR3 bases are TGTGCCAGTAATCATCGGGCTAGCGGGAGATGCGGGGAGCTGTTTTTT.

This clonotype was seen a handful of times. This sequence joins TRBV6-6 and TRBJ2-7, with 7 bases aligning to TRBD1. Germline values: CDR1 MNHNY, CDR2 SVGAGI (reference sequence). The CDR3 length is 16 residues. Losses at the gene ends were 4 bases for V and 7 bases for J; bases not matched to a gene: 16. CDR3 DNA sequence: TGTGCCAGCAGTTTAAACCCGGGACAGTTAGAGGGAGAGCAGTACTTC. This codes for CASSLNPGQLEGEQYF.

In its sample, this clonotype was seen many times. The chain has TRBV7-6 and TRBJ2-5; D ambiguous. Trimming shortened V by 4 bases and J by 3 bases, and 9 bases separated the two germline ends. In germline, CDR1 is SGHVS, CDR2 FNYEAQ. This CDR3 has 13 residues. This chain's CDR3 is CASSSDSKETQYF. CDR3 nucleotides: TGTGCCAGCAGCTCCGACTCGAAAGAGACCCAGTACTTC.

Notes on this clonotype: The CDR3 does not end in the conserved phenylalanine or tryptophan, so this is likely a read error. The chain combines TRBV20-1 with TRBJ1-1; maybe TRBD1 (5 bases). Per the germline V gene, CDR1 is DFQATT and CDR2 is SNEGSKA (reference sequence). There are 12 residues in the CDR3. V dropped 7 bases and J dropped 4 bases, with 13 bases sitting between them. CDR3 loop: CSVHEGSTEAFL. The CDR3 nucleotides are TGCAGTGTCCATGAGGGGAGCACTGAAGCTTTCCTT.

The sample holds a few counts of this clonotype. The chain recombines TRBV5-5 with TRBJ2-5; TRBD2 is a possible D gene (6 bases). V lost 7 bases to trimming and J lost 0 bases, with 22 bases between them. The CDR3 is made up of 17 amino acids. Germline V gene lookup returns CDR1 SGHKS and CDR2 YYEKEE (reference sequence). Written as DNA, the CDR3 is TGTGCCAGCGGCGATGTTTCTGCGGGGAGAAACCAAGAGACCCAGTACTTC. Protein product: CASGDVSAGRNQETQYF.

This rearrangement joins TRBV4-3 to TRBJ1-1, with 7 bases identical to TRBD1. Trimming took 3 bases from V and 1 from J; bases not matched to a gene: 5. The CDR3 sequence is 15 residues long. Germline CDR1 LGHNA, CDR2 YSLEER. The CDR3 is CASSQGEGANTEAFF. The CDR3 nucleotides read TGCGCCAGCAGCCAGGGGGAGGGGGCGAACACTGAAGCTTTCTTT.

The chain is built from TRBV4-1 and TRBJ1-5; D gene unclear. The CDR3 is 15 residues long. Germline CDR1 is MGHRA and CDR2 is YSYEKL. V was trimmed by 4 bases and J by 4 bases, leaving 14 bases between them. The CDR3 region has the DNA TGCGCCAGCAGCCGGGAACCGGGAGGAAATCAGCCCCAGCATTTT. Translating gives CASSREPGGNQPQHF.

Concerning this clonotype: A much larger clone sits a single nucleotide away, making a read error possible. The chain employs TRBV7-8 and TRBJ2-7; 9 positions match TRBD2. This CDR3 is built from 15 residues. J gave up 5 bases and V 5 bases, and 10 bases lay outside the gene matches. Germline CDR1 and CDR2: SGHVS and FQNEAQ. The CDR3 bases are TGTGCCAGCAGCCAACGAGTAGCGGGAGTACACGAGCAGTACTTC. Translated: CASSQRVAGVHEQYF.

J is TRBJ1-1 and V is TRBV12-3 or TRBV12-4; D gene uncertain. The CDR3 runs to 15 residues. The V end lost 4 bases, the J end lost 1 base, and 13 bases lay between the germline ends. The DNA for the CDR3 is TGTGCCAGCAGTTATGGCAGTCGGTGGAACACTGAAGCTTTCTTT. Translation: CASSYGSRWNTEAFF.

V gene TRBV30 combines with J gene TRBJ2-1; D is unclear. V dropped 3 bases and J dropped 1 base, with 10 bases sitting between them. The CDR3 has 14 residues. Germline CDR1 reads GTSNPN; CDR2 reads SVGIG (reference sequence). The CDR3 region is CAWREAASYNEQFF. The CDR3 nucleotides read TGTGCCTGGAGAGAAGCAGCATCCTACAATGAGCAGTTCTTC.

The genes are TRBV5-6 and TRBJ2-6; 10 bases align to TRBD1. This CDR3 contains 16 residues. Per germline, CDR1 SGHDT and CDR2 YYEEEE. V was pared by 5 bases and J by 4 bases, with 6 bases of the junction left unmatched. CDR3 sequence (DNA): TGTGCCAGCAGAGCGGACAGGGGGGCCGGGGCCAACGTCCTGACTTTC. It is translated as CASRADRGAGANVLTF.

V gene TRBV27 combines with J gene TRBJ2-5, with a tentative D call TRBD1 (6 bases). Germline-derived CDR1 and CDR2 are MNHEY and SMNVEV (reference sequence). The length of the CDR3 is 14 residues. The V end was cut by 5 bases, the J end by 5 bases, with 15 bases between. CDR3 sequence (DNA): TGTGCCAGCAGTCGGAAGGGGACATCGGAGACCCAGTACTTC. It yields the protein CASSRKGTSETQYF.

This clonotype was recorded at least ten times. The chain has TRBV11-2 and TRBJ2-1; the D gene could be TRBD1 or TRBD2 (5 bases each). CDR3 length equals 16 residues. V was trimmed by 1 base and J by 9 bases, leaving 19 bases between them. The germline CDR1 and CDR2 sequences are SGHAT and FQNNGV. CDR3 residues: CASSLGVGTPFGEQFF. The CDR3 DNA reads as TGTGCCAGCAGCTTAGGAGTCGGGACCCCTTTTGGTGAGCAGTTCTTC.

Notes on this clonotype: Possible read error: a much larger clone is one base away. The genes are TRBV5-4 and TRBJ2-1, with 9 positions matching TRBD1. Germline assignment: CDR1 SGHNT and CDR2 YYREEE (reference sequence). The junction had 10 bases not matched to a gene; V was cut back by 4 bases and J by 5 bases. The CDR3 consists of 16 residues. The CDR3 here is CASSVGPGQGNNEQFF. DNA of the CDR3: TGTGCCAGCAGCGTGGGACCGGGACAGGGCAACAATGAGCAGTTCTTC.

This chain connects TRBV2 to TRBJ2-3, with a weak D call TRBD2 (6 bases). There are 12 residues in the CDR3. Trimming left V 7 bases short and J 8 bases short, with 13 bases between. Looked up from germline, CDR1 is SNHLY and CDR2 is FYNNEI. The DNA for the CDR3 is TGTGCCAGCACCGCGGGATCTCGTACGCAGTATTTT. Its translation is CASTAGSRTQYF.

This clonotype has more than one count but fewer than ten. J is TRBJ1-4 and V is TRBV6-6, with D unresolved. The germline gives CDR1 MNHNY, CDR2 SVGAGI (reference sequence). V lost 6 bases to trimming and J lost 11 bases, with 19 bases between them. The CDR3 runs 14 residues. CDR3 protein: CASSLEGSLGKLFF. The CDR3 bases are TGTGCCAGCAGCTTAGAAGGGTCGCTGGGGAAACTGTTTTTT.

This clonotype showed up many times. The genes are TRBV7-2 and TRBJ2-3; possible D gene TRBD1, 6 bases. The CDR3 extends over 16 amino acids. Trimming took 5 bases from V and 5 from J, leaving 20 bases between them. Germline V gives CDR1 SGHTA, CDR2 FQGNSA. The CDR3 here is CASSLSQGPPGDTQYF. The CDR3 nucleotides read TGTGCCAGCAGCCTCTCCCAGGGGCCCCCGGGAGATACGCAGTATTTT. Using reference TRBV7-2 and TRBJ2-3 for the parts outside the CDR3, the full variable domain is GAGVSQSPSNKVTEKGKDVELRCDPISGHTALYWYRQSLGQGLEFLIYFQGNSAPDKSGLPSDRFSAERTGGSVSTLTIQRTQQEDSAVYLCASSLSQGPPGDTQYFGPGTRLTVL.

This sequence joins TRBV29-1 and TRBJ1-2; 9 bases are a match to TRBD1. The V and J ends lost 0 bases and 6 bases, in that order; junction bases with no gene match: 23. Germline V gene sequence: CDR1 SQVTM, CDR2 ANQGSEA. The length of the CDR3 is 20 residues. CDR3 in DNA: TGCAGCGTTGAAGATATGCCATTGGACAGGGGCCACCGCAACCTCAATGGCTACACCTTC. Translated, it gives CSVEDMPLDRGHRNLNGYTF.

This chain links TRBV20-1 with TRBJ2-5, with 13 bases that match TRBD2. This CDR3 region has 13 residues. Germline CDR1 reads DFQATT; CDR2 reads SNEGSKA (reference sequence). The ends lost 6 bases at V and 5 bases at J; junction bases unmatched: 3. CDR3 loop: CSARTSGSETQYF. CDR3 bases: TGCAGTGCACGGACTAGCGGGAGTGAGACCCAGTACTTC.

This clonotype has a handful of counts. The chain is built from TRBV29-1 and TRBJ2-7; D is unresolved. CDR1 and CDR2 from the germline V gene are SQVTM and ANQGSEA. Trimming took 2 bases from V and 0 from J, leaving 8 bases between them. There are 13 residues in the CDR3. CDR3 in amino acids: CSVEKTDSYEQYF. CDR3 nucleotides: TGCAGCGTTGAAAAGACGGACTCCTACGAGCAGTACTTC.

This clonotype was seen a few times. The gene calls are TRBV20-1 and TRBJ1-2, with 9 bases aligning to TRBD1. Germline lookup yields CDR1 DFQATT and CDR2 SNEGSKA (reference sequence). CDR3 length: 14 residues. Trimming cost V 5 bases and J 4 bases; bases outside gene matches: 8. CDR3 in amino acids: CSAVNTGGFYGYTF. The CDR3 bases are TGCAGTGCTGTTAATACAGGGGGCTTCTATGGCTACACCTTC.